The entry below describes one T cell receptor (beta chain). Its cognate antigen has yet to be identified. No qualities accompany the bases; no much larger clone lies one base away. This sample is part of a study of T cell responses to AZD1222 COVID-19 vaccine (dated by TCRdb to the early 2020s). In terms of the full investigation: Because spike-specific TCR depth and breadth did not differ between the two schedules, AZD1222 recipients who got a second dose at roughly 4 weeks were pooled with those who got a second dose at roughly 12 weeks. Trial participants were enrolled into age subgroups of 18-55, 56-69 and 70-plus years, which contained about 150, 27 and 61 TCR-sequenced participants, respectively. TCR sequencing covered some 240 trial participants: nearly 210 given two doses of AZD1222 and about 26 given two doses of MenACWY control vaccine.

The CDR3 sequence holds 13 residues, the cysteine and phenylalanine included. Only CDR3 DNA remains: 39 bases, in frame from the first base. V was cut back by 6 bases and J by 2 bases, leaving a gap of 10 bases between them. Via the germline V gene, CDR1 is MNHEY and CDR2 SVGEGT. The CDR3 regions of human TCRbeta chains were subjected to immunosequencing. Regarding the original processing steps: TCRs in the repertoires were matched against a reference library of SARS-CoV-2-specific TCRs that had been generated with the MIRA antigen-specificity platform. Breadth was defined as the fraction of unique TCRs that were SARS-CoV-2-associated. Depth was defined as the fraction of total T cells that were SARS-CoV-2-associated. Each spike-specific TCR was assigned to its reactive spike region and to a CD4 or CD8 class using the MIRA data. Log10-transformed breadth and depth values were compared by one-way ANOVA with Sidak's multiple comparisons tests. Not all clones reach the TCRdb copy of this immuneACCESS table, which keeps in-frame sequences only. Checked studies attribute under half of the gap to unresolved V genes and leave the rest unexplained. That table furnishes V, J and clone size, whereas the DNA furnished D and trimming. The sample table holds around 160,000 clones, of which around nine tenths were seen once. The ten largest account for around 5.5% of the sample.

The paper's findings and limits, for the study overall: Because no samples from the day 14 peak response were available, repertoires could be characterized only after the peak T cell response. After two AZD1222 doses, spike-specific TCR breadth and depth were significantly higher than at day 0 and than in MenACWY recipients. The 56-69-year group was small, and its depth increase did not reach significance, likely because of low power. Conclusions about previously exposed vaccinees were limited because only six AZD1222 recipients were SARS-CoV-2 seropositive at baseline. Most participants were white British and females outnumbered males, and the authors suggested that clonal diversity may have been underestimated. Reportedly, close to half of the unique spike-specific TCRs recognized epitopes lying outside the regions that are mutated in the B.1.351 and B.1.1.7 variants. The vaccine-associated CD4 TCRs covered the entire spike protein, and the dominant responses fell in regions 160-218 and 743-854.

The sample's time point, from its label and the paper: baseline before first vaccination. Samples from vaccinated people were obtained from the UK trials COV001 and COV002, which included a single-blind randomized controlled phase 2/3 trial of AZD1222 (ChAdOx1 nCoV-19) in healthy adults. For TCRbeta chain sequencing, PBMC samples were collected from trial participants at day 0 and at day 28 after the second dose. This receptor was identified in an adult in good health. The receptor chain draws on TRBV6-2 or TRBV6-3 and TRBJ1-2, with no D gene named confidently. The sequencing here drew on peripheral blood, taken on day 0 of AZD1222 vaccination. Here the CDR3 is given as CASSTGGNYGYTF. The sequenced DNA is TGTGCCAGCAGCACGGGCGGGAACTATGGCTACACCTTC.